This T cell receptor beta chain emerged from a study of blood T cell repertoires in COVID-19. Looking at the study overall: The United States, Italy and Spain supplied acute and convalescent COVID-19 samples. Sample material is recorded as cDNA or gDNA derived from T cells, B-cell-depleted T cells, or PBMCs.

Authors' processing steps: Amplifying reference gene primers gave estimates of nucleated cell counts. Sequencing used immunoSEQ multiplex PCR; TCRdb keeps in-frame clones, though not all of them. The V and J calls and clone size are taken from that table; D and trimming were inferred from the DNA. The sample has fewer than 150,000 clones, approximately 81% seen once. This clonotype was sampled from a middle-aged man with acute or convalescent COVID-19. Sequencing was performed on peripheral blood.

CDR3 DNA sequence: TGTGCCAGCAGCGAACTGGGACAACAGGGATTAGAGACCCAGTACTTC. Amino acids: CASSELGQQGLETQYF. The rearrangement links TRBV21-1 to TRBJ2-5; the table's D call, TRBD1, has no DNA check behind it. TRBV21-1 is deemed a pseudogene. This CDR3 has 16 residues.